The present entry profiles one TCR beta chain with its context. Assignments of participants to cohorts depended upon their own reported clinical history. What the recovered Cohort 3 donors had was two negative PCRs, clearance, or symptom resolution. Source study methods: Estimation of nucleated cell counts was performed using reference gene primer amplification. Sequencing was performed with immunoSEQ multiplex PCR; in TCRdb, only in-frame clones are kept and a portion is missing. The DNA was the basis for D and trimming; V, J and clone size are from that table. The sample lists roughly 200,000 clones; about 84% were seen once. The sample belongs to a study of blood T cell repertoires in COVID-19. About the study: Specimens from acute and convalescent COVID-19 originated in the United States, Italy and Spain.

Germline V CDR1 and CDR2: SGHAT, FQNNGV. The CDR3 totals 11 residues. V lost 4 bases and J lost 5, with 4 bases in between. The sequence came from a woman younger than 45 who had recovered from COVID-19. This chain connects TRBV11-2 to TRBJ2-3; D remains ambiguous. Sequencing input: PBMCs or T cells enriched from blood (not recorded which). The CDR3 DNA is TGTGCCAGCAGCTCTGTAGATACGCAGTATTTT. This sequence encodes CASSSVDTQYF.